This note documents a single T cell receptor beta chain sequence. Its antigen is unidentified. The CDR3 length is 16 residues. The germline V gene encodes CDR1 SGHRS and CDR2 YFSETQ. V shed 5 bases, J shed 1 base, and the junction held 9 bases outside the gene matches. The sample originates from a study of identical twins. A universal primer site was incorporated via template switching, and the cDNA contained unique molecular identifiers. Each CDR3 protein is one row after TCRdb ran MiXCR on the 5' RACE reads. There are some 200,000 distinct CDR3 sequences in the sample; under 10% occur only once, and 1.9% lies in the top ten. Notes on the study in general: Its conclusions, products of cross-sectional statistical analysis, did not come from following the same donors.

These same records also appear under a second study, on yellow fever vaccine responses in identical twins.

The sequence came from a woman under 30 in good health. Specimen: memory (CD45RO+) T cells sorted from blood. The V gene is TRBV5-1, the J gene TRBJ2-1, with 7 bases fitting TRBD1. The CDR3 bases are TGCGCCAGCAGGGGCTCAGGGGGTCTATCCTACAATGAGCAGTTCTTC. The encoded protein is CASRGSGGLSYNEQFF.